This T cell receptor beta chain was captured by sequencing in a study of blood T cell repertoires in COVID-19. Across the whole study: Samples taken during acute and convalescent COVID-19 were collected in the United States, Italy and Spain. From T cells, B-cell-depleted T cells, or PBMCs came the material, which was cDNA or gDNA.

The germline CDR1 and CDR2 sequences are SNHLY and FYNNEI. Trimming took 7 bases from V and 10 from J; bases not matched to a gene: 5. The CDR3 runs to 12 residues. Original methodology: Nucleated cell number was recorded as an estimate derived from reference gene primer amplification. This table comes from immunoSEQ multiplex PCR, and its TCRdb copy is limited to in-frame clones, with some not included. V and J calls and clone size follow that table, whereas D and trimming were derived from the DNA. The sample consists of fewer than 250,000 clones, around 83% of them appearing once. The sample taken for sequencing was peripheral blood. The clonotype originates from a man in his fifties or sixties with active or convalescent COVID-19. The rearrangement links TRBV2 to TRBJ2-1; 9 positions match TRBD2. CDR3 sequence reads: CASNPLAGEQFF. The DNA for the CDR3 is TGTGCCAGCAACCCGCTAGCGGGAGAGCAGTTCTTC.